This T cell receptor beta chain was recovered during a study of T cell repertoires in cytomegalovirus infection. Study context: Selected CMV epitopes included recently identified HLA-C-restricted ones as well as well-studied HLA-B-restricted ones. Points from the study as a whole: Predominance within the ex vivo response was attributable to HLA-C-restricted CMV-specific TCR beta clonotypes. CMV carriers with the relevant HLA were identified by cumulative public TCR beta family frequency.

One entry per CDR3 protein, called by TCRdb with MiXCR from the reads. The profile shows under 850,000 distinct CDR3 sequences, 30% to 35% of them singletons. Of note for this clonotype: Its target is not known.

The V and J ends lost 7 bases and 4 bases respectively, with 14 bases between them. CDR1 is SNHLY, CDR2 FYNNEI, per germline. This CDR3 contains 13 residues. Sequenced here: cultured PBMCs, sampled from culture after CMV antigen stimulation. The V gene is TRBV2, the J gene TRBJ2-7; D possibly matches TRBD1 or TRBD2 (5 bases each). The sequence derives from a human donor in good health (CMV status not recorded). Some clones in this sample may be carry-over from other donors' samples. CDR3 sequence: CASTRGMGYEQYF. In DNA form, the CDR3 reads TGTGCCAGCACCCGGGGCATGGGATACGAGCAGTACTTC.